The entry below describes one TCR beta chain. This entry belongs to a study of OX40 agonist ivuxolimab in advanced cancers. The overall study: The mean age was around 56 years, ranging from roughly 23 to 80, with roughly four fifths of participants male.

Repertoires were generated with immunoSEQ multiplex PCR, while TCRdb's copy carries only in-frame clones and drops some. The sample lists over 85,000 clones, around four fifths seen once, with 0.95% to 1.2% in the top ten. The CDR3 contains 15 residues. V lost 5 bases and J lost 0, with 11 bases in between. In germline, CDR1 is SGHTA, CDR2 FQGNSA. The J gene is TRBJ1-3, the V gene TRBV7-2; D call uncertain. The sample was CD4+ or CD8+ T cells sorted from blood, taken in a trial of the OX40 agonist ivuxolimab. The origin of this receptor is an adult with an advanced solid tumor such as melanoma, head and neck, liver or kidney cancer. In DNA, the CDR3 is TGTGCCAGCAGCCTTTGGAAGAGCTCTGGAAACACCATATATTTT. It encodes CASSLWKSSGNTIYF.